A selection of T cell receptor beta chains follows, all from one sample in a study of OX40 agonist ivuxolimab in advanced cancers. The method was immunoSEQ multiplex PCR; TCRdb's version includes in-frame clones alone and lacks a portion of them. The table shows tens of thousands of clones, with around 88% occurring only once. This material consisted of CD4+ or CD8+ T cells sorted from blood, taken in a trial of the OX40 agonist ivuxolimab. The receptors derive from an adult with an advanced solid tumor such as melanoma, head and neck, liver or kidney cancer. Both conserved end residues are trimmed from each CDR3. A D gene is named only where the DNA matches it firmly.

d_call j_call v_call cdr3_aa
NA TRBJ2-1 TRBV27 ASSSHGKAYNEQF
TRBD2 TRBJ2-2 TRBV25-1 ASSGQREGPGELF
TRBD1 TRBJ1-5 TRBV5-6 ASSARDRGPHQPQH
TRBD1 TRBJ1-4 TRBV7-9 ASSRDRGRGTNEKLF
NA TRBJ2-1 TRBV7-9 ASSFGVGEQF
TRBD1 TRBJ2-7 TRBV19 ASTPGTGVWEQY
TRBD2 TRBJ2-7 TRBV5-4 ASSATSSDYEQY
NA TRBJ2-1 TRBV7-8 ASSPYGGRLVDEQF
NA TRBJ2-4 TRBV15 ATSRDAQGLNIQY
NA TRBJ2-1 TRBV2 AESRGRVYNEQF
TRBD1 TRBJ2-5 TRBV29-1 SGSTGGETQY
NA TRBJ1-1 TRBV6-5 ASSYGNHPTEAF
TRBD1 TRBJ2-7 TRBV29-1 SVELQGRPSYEQY
NA TRBJ2-4 TRBV27 ASSSQKALLAKNIQY
TRBD1 TRBJ2-7 TRBV4-1 ASSQDRQGYYEQY
NA TRBJ1-2 TRBV5-4 ASVGGDTENYGYT
TRBD1 TRBJ2-7 TRBV28 ASTLQGASYEQY